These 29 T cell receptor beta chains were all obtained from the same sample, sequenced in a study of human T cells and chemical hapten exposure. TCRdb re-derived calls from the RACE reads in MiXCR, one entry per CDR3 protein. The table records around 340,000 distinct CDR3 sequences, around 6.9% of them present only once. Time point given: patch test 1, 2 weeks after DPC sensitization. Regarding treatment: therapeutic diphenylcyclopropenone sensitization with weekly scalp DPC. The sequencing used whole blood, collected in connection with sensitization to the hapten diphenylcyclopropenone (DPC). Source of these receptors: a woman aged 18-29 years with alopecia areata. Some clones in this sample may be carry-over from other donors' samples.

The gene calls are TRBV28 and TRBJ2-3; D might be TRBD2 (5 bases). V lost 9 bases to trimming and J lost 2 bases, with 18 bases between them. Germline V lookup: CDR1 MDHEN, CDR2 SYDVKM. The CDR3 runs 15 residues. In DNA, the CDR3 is TGTGCCAGTTCTACCCGGACTCCAAACACAGATACGCAGTATTTT. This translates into CASSTRTPNTDTQYF.

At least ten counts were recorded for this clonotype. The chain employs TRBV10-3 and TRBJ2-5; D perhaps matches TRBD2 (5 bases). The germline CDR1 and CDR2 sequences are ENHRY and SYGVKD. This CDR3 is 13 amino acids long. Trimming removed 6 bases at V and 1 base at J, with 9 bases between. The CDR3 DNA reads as TGTGCCATCAGGGTAGCGCTCCAAGAGACCCAGTACTTC. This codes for CAIRVALQETQYF.

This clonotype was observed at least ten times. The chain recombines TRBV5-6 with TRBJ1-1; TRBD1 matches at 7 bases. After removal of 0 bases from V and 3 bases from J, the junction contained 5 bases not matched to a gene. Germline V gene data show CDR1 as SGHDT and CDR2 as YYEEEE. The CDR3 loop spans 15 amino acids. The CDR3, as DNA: TGTGCCAGCAGCTTGGGAGGGGACAGCGACACTGAAGCTTTCTTT. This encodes CASSLGGDSDTEAFF.

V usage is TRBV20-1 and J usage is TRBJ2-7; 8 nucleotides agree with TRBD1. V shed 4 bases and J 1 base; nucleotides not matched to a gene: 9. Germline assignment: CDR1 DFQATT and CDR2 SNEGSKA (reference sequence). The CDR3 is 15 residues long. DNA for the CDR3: TGCAGTGCTATCAACCCCCGACAGGGGTCCTACGAGCAGTACTTC. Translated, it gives CSAINPRQGSYEQYF.

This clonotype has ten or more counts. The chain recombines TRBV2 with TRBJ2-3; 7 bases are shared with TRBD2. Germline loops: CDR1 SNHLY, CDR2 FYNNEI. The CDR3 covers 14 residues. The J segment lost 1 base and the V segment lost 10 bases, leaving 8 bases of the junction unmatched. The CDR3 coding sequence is TGTGCCACCAAGGGAGGGTTCGGCACAGATACGCAGTATTTT. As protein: CATKGGFGTDTQYF.

The CDR3 region has the DNA TGTGCCAGCAGTGACGGCGGGGACCAAGAGACCCAGTACTTC. Translated, it gives CASSDGGDQETQYF. This chain links TRBV2 with TRBJ2-5, with D perhaps TRBD2 (6 bases). V dropped 3 bases and J dropped 0 bases, with 8 bases sitting between them. Germline CDR1 is SNHLY and CDR2 is FYNNEI. This CDR3 region has 14 residues.

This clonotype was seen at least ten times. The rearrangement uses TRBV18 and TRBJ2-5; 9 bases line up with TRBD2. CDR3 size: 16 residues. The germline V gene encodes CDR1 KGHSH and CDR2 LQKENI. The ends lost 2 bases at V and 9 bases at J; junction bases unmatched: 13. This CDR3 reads CASSPESAGGQGAQYF. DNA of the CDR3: TGTGCCAGCTCACCAGAGTCAGCGGGGGGCCAAGGGGCCCAGTACTTC.

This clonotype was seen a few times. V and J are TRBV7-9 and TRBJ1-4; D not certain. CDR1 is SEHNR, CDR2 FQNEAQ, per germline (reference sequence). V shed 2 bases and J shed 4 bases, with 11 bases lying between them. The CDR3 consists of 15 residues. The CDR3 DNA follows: TGTGCCAGCAGCTTACAGGACGGTCATAATGAAAAACTGTTTTTT. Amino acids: CASSLQDGHNEKLFF.

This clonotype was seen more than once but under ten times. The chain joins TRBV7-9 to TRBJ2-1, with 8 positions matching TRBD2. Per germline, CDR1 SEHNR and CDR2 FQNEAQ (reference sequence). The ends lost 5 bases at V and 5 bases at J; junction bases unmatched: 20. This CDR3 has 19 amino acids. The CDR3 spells CASSPRGGHSERVNNEQFF. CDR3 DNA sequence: TGTGCCAGCAGCCCACGGGGGGGCCATTCGGAAAGGGTAAACAATGAGCAGTTCTTC.

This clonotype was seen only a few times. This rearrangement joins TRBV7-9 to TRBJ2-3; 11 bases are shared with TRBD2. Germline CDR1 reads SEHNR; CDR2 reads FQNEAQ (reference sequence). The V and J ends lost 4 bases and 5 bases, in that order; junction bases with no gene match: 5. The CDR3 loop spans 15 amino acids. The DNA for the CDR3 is TGTGCCAGCAGCTCACTAGCGGGGGCCGGAGATACGCAGTATTTT. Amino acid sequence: CASSSLAGAGDTQYF.

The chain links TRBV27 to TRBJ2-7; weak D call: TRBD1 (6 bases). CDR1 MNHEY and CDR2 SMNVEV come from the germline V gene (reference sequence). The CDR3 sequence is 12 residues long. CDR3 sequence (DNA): TGTGCTCCTGGACAGACCGCCTACGAGCAGTACTTC. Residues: CAPGQTAYEQYF.

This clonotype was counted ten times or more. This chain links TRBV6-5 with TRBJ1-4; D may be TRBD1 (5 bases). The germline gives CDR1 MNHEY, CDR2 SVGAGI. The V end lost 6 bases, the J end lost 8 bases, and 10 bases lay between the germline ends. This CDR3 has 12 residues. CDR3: CASSREGEKLFF. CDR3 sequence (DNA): TGTGCCAGCAGCAGGGAAGGGGAAAAACTGTTTTTT.

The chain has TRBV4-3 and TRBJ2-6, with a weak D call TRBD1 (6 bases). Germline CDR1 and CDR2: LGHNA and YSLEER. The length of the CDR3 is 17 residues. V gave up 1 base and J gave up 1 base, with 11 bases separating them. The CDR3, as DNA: TGCGCCAGCAGCCAAGGGACAGAGACATCTGGGGCCAACGTCCTGACTTTC. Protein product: CASSQGTETSGANVLTF.

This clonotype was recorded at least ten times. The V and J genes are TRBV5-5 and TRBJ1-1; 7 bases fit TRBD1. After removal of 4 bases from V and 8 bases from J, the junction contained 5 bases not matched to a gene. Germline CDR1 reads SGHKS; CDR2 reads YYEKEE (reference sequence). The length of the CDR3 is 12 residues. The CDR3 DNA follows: TGTGCCAGCAGCCCCCCGGACAGGGAAGCTTTCTTT. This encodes CASSPPDREAFF. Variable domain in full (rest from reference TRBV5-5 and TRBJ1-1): DAGVTQSPTHLIKTRGQQVTLRCSPISGHKSVSWYQQVLGQGPQFIFQYYEKEERGRGNFPDRFSARQFPNYSSELNVNALLLGDSALYLCASSPPDREAFFGQGTRLTVV.

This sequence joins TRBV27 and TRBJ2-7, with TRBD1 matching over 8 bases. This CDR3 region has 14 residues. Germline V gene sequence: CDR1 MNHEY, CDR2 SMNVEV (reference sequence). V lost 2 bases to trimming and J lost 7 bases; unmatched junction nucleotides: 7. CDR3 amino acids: CASSLVFRGQEQYF. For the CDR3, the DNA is TGTGCCAGCAGTTTAGTCTTCAGGGGGCAGGAGCAGTACTTC.

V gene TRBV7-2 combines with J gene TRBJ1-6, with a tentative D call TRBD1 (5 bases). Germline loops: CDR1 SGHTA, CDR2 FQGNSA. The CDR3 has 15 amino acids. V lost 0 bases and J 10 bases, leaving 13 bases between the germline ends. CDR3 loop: CASSLAAGNTSPLHF. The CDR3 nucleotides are TGTGCCAGCAGCTTAGCAGCAGGGAATACCTCACCCCTCCACTTT. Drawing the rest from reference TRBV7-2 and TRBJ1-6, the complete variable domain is GAGVSQSPSNKVTEKGKDVELRCDPISGHTALYWYRQSLGQGLEFLIYFQGNSAPDKSGLPSDRFSAERTGGSVSTLTIQRTQQEDSAVYLCASSLAAGNTSPLHFGNGTRLTVT.

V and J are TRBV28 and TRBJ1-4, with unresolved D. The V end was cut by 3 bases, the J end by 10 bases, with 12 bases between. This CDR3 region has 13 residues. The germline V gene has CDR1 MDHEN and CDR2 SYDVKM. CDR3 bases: TGTGCCAGCAGTTTCGGATTGCGGGGAAAACTGTTTTTT. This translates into CASSFGLRGKLFF.

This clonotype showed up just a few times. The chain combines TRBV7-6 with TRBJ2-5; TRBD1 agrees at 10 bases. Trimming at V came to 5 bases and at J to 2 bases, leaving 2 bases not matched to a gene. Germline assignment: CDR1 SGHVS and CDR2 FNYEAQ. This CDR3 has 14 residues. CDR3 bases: TGTGCCAGCAGCCGGGACAGGGGACAAGAGACCCAGTACTTC. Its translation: CASSRDRGQETQYF.

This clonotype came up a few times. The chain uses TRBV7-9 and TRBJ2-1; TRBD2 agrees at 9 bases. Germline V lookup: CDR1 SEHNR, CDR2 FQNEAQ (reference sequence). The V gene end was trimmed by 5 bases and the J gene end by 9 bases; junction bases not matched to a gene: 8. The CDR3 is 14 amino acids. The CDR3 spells CASSPSGARGEQFF. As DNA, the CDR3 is TGTGCCAGCAGCCCTAGCGGGGCCCGTGGTGAGCAGTTCTTC.

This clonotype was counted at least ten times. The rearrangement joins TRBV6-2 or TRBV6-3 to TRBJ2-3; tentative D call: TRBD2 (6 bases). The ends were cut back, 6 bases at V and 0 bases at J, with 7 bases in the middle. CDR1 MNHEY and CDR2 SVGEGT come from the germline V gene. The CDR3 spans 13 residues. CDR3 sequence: CASRGTSTDTQYF. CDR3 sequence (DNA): TGTGCCAGCAGGGGGACTAGCACAGATACGCAGTATTTT.

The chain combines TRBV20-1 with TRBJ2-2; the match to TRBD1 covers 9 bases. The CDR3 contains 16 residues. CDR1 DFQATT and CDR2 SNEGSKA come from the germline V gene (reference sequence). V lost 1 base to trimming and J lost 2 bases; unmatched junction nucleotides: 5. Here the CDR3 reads CSARAGDRVNTGELFF. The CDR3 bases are TGCAGTGCTAGAGCCGGGGACAGGGTAAACACCGGGGAGCTGTTTTTT.

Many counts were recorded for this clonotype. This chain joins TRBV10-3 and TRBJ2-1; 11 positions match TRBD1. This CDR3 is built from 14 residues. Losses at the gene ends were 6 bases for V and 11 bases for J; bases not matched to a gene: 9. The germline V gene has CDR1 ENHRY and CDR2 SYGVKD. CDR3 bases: TGTGCCATCAGGGGGGACAGGGGGTCCGGGAAGCAGTTCTTC. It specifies CAIRGDRGSGKQFF.

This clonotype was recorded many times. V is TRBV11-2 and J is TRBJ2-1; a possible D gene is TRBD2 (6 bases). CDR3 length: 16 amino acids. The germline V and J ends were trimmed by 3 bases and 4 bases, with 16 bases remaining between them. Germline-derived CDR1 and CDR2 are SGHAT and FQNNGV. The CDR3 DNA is TGTGCCAGCAGCTTCACCCCGCGGGGACTTTACAATGAGCAGTTCTTC. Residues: CASSFTPRGLYNEQFF.

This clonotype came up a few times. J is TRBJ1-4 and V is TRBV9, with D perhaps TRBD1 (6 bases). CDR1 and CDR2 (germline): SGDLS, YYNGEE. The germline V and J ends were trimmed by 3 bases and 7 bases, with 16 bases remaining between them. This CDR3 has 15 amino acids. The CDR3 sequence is CASSAGWGLGEKLFF. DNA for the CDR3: TGTGCCAGCAGCGCTGGATGGGGGCTCGGTGAAAAACTGTTTTTT.

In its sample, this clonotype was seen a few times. The CDR3 DNA sequence: TGTGCCAGCAGCCGCGCAGGACAGGGAGGTGAGCAGTACTTC. It is translated as CASSRAGQGGEQYF. The chain joins TRBV7-2 to TRBJ2-7, with TRBD1 matching 8 bases. This CDR3 is 14 amino acids long. V trimming: 5 bases; J trimming: 7 bases; junction bases outside the gene matches: 10. Germline-derived CDR1 and CDR2 are SGHTA and FQGNSA. Combining the CDR3 with reference TRBV7-2 and TRBJ2-7 gives the whole variable domain GAGVSQSPSNKVTEKGKDVELRCDPISGHTALYWYRQSLGQGLEFLIYFQGNSAPDKSGLPSDRFSAERTGGSVSTLTIQRTQQEDSAVYLCASSRAGQGGEQYFGPGTRLTVT.

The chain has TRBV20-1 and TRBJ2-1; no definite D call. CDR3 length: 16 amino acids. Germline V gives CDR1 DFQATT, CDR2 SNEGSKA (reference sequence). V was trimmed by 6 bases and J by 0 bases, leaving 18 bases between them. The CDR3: CSARFLVDRSYNEQFF. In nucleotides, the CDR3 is TGCAGTGCCCGGTTTCTTGTAGATCGCTCCTACAATGAGCAGTTCTTC.

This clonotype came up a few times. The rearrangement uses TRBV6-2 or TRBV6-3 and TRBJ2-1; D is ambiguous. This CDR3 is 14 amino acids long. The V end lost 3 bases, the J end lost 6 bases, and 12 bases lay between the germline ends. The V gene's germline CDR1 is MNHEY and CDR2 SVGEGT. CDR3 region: CASSYTKEANEQFF. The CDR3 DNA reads TGTGCCAGCAGTTATACAAAAGAGGCCAATGAGCAGTTCTTC.

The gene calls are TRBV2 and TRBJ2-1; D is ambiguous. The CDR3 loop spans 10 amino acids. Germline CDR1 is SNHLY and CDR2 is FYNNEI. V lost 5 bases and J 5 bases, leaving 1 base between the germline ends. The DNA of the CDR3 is TGTGCCAGCAGTAACAATGAGCAGTTCTTC. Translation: CASSNNEQFF. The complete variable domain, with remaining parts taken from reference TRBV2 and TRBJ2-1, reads EPEVTQTPSHQVTQMGQEVILRCVPISNHLYFYWYRQILGQKVEFLVSFYNNEISEKSEIFDDQFSVERPDGSNFTLKIRSTKLEDSAMYFCASSNNEQFFGPGTRLTVL.

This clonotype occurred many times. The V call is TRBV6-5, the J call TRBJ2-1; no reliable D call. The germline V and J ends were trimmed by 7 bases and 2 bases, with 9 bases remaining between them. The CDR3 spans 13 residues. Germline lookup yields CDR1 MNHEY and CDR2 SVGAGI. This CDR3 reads CASNLGPYNEQFF. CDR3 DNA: TGTGCCAGCAATCTTGGGCCCTACAATGAGCAGTTCTTC.